This record covers a single T cell receptor (beta chain). Its antigen is as yet unknown. Germline V gene data show CDR1 as SGHNT and CDR2 as YYREEE (reference sequence). J was trimmed by 3 bases and V by 7 bases; bases with no gene match: 5. The CDR3 loop spans 14 amino acids. The donors were members of the roughly 120-subject validation cohort (separate from the approximately 670-subject first cohort). The sample belongs to a study of cytomegalovirus exposure and HLA in healthy donors. Study-level background: The roughly 670 first-cohort repertoires shared a platform with the roughly 110 validation repertoires, as reported in a later analysis.

Clones were read by immunoSEQ multiplex PCR, and TCRdb kept only the in-frame ones, dropping some. The sample shows about 98,000 clones, roughly 87% of them seen only once. Study observations and caveats: A list of 150 to 200 TCR beta chains associated with cytomegalovirus was given. TCR sequences were mostly rare, though some public TCRs occurred in many donors.

Specimen: PBMCs. The receptor's source is a man younger than 35 in good health and CMV-seropositive. V gene TRBV5-4 combines with J gene TRBJ2-4, with 9 bases identical to TRBD2. The CDR3 here is CASAGGLGKNIQYF. In nucleotides, the CDR3 is TGTGCCAGCGCGGGGGGGCTGGGCAAAAACATTCAGTACTTC.